In its sample, the clone carrying this TCR beta chain was seen a few times. Assay: immunoSEQ multiplex PCR; the TCRdb copy retains only in-frame clones and omits some. The sample includes approximately 100,000 clones, approximately 90% of them seen just once. This specimen comes from a study of OX40 agonist ivuxolimab in advanced cancers. V dropped 0 bases and J dropped 1 base, with 9 bases sitting between them. The CDR3 totals 16 residues. Germline assignment: CDR1 MNHGY and CDR2 SAAAGT. The sequence was collected from an adult with an advanced solid tumor such as melanoma, head and neck, liver or kidney cancer. The gene calls are TRBV6-8 and TRBJ2-2; no clear D. The specimen was CD4+ or CD8+ T cells sorted from blood, collected in a trial of the OX40 agonist ivuxolimab. CDR3 DNA sequence: TGTGCCAGCAGTTACTCGACGGACCAGAACACCGGGGAGCTGTTTTTT. As protein: CASSYSTDQNTGELFF.